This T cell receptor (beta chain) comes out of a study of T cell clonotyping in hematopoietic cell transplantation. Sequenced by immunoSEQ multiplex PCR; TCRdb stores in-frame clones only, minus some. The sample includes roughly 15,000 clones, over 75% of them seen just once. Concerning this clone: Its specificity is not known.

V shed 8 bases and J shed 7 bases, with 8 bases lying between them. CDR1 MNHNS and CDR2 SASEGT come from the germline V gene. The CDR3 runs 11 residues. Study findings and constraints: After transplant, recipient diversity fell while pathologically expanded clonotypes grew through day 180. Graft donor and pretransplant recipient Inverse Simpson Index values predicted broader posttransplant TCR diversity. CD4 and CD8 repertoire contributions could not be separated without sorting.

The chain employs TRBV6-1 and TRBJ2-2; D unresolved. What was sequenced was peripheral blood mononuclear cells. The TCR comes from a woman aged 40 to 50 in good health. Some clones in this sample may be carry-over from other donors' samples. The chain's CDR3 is CASVAVGELFF. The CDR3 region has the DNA TGTGCCAGCGTGGCGGTCGGGGAGCTGTTTTTT.